The present T cell receptor beta chain was sequenced within a study of cytomegalovirus exposure and HLA in healthy donors. Study-level findings and limits: CMV antigen specificity of a few CMV-associated chains was confirmed in vitro. Among the sequence variants, a highly shared cluster was likely an artifact of sequencing.

As concerns this clone: What it binds is unknown.

Looked up from germline, CDR1 is LNHDA and CDR2 is SQIVND (reference sequence). Unmatched junction bases numbered 7, after V lost 4 bases and J lost 5 bases. The CDR3 sequence is 17 residues long. Donors counted as nominally healthy when sampled, yet unrecorded immune exposures were likely. The PCR employed 60 Vbeta primers together with 13 Jbeta primers. Method: immunoSEQ multiplex PCR; TCRdb's copy keeps in-frame clones and lacks some. In the table there are about 180,000 clones, approximately 78% of which are singletons. What was sequenced was PBMCs. The chain carries TRBV19 and TRBJ2-2, with 13 bases lining up with TRBD2. This TCR came from a male donor in good health and CMV-seronegative. The CDR3 DNA sequence: TGTGCCAGTAGTACACGGACTAGCGGGAGAATGACCGGGGAGCTGTTTTTT. This translates into CASSTRTSGRMTGELFF.